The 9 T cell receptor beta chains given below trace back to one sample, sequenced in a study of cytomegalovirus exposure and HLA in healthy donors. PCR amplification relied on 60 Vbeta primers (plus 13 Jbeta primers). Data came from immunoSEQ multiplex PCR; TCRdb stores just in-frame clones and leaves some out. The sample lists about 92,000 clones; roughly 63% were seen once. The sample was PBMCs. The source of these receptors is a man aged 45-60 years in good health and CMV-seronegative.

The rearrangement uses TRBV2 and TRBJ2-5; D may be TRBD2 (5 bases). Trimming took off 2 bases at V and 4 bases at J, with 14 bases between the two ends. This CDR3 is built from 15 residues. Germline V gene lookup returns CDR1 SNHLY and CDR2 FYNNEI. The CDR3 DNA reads TGTGCCAGCAGTGAATGGGAGTACGGAGGAGAGACCCAGTACTTC. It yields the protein CASSEWEYGGETQYF.

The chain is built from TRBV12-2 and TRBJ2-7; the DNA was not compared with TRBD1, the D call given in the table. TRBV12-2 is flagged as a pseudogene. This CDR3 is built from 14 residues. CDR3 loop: CASRVGQVDYEQYF. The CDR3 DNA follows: TGTGCAAGTCGCGTGGGACAGGTAGACTACGAGCAGTACTTC.

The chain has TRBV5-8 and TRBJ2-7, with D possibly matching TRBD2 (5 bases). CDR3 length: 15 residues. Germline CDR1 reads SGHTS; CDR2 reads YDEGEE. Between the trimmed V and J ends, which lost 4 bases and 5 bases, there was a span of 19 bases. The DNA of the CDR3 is TGTGCCAGCAGCCCGAGGGCCCTAGTTTTAGACGAGCAGTACGTC. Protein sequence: CASSPRALVLDEQYV.

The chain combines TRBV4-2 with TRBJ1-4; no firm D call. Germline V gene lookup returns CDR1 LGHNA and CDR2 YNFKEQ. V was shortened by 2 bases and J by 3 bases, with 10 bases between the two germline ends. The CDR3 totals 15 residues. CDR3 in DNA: TGTGCCAGCAGCCAACCCTTCGTCTCTAATGAAAAACTGTTTTTT. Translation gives CASSQPFVSNEKLFF.

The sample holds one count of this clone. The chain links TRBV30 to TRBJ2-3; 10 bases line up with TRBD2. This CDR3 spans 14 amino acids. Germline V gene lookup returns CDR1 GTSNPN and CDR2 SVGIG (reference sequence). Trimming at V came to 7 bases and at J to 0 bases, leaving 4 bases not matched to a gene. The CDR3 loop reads CASSGSESTDTQYF. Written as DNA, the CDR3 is TGTGCCTCTAGCGGGAGCGAGAGCACAGATACGCAGTATTTT.

DNA of the CDR3: TGTGCCAGCAGTCAGGGGGTACGCTTCGAGCAGTACGTC. Protein sequence: CASSQGVRFEQYV. This chain joins TRBV6-1 and TRBJ2-7; 7 bases are shared with TRBD1. Germline trimming cut 5 bases from V and 6 bases from J; bases unmatched to any gene: 7. Germline CDR1 and CDR2: MNHNS and SASEGT. This CDR3 comprises 13 residues.

The CDR3 coding sequence is TGTGCCAGCAGACTACAGACATACGGGGTTTCACCCCTCCACTTT. It specifies CASRLQTYGVSPLHF. The V gene is TRBV28, the J gene TRBJ1-6, with D hard to call. This CDR3 comprises 15 residues. The germline gives CDR1 MDHEN, CDR2 SYDVKM. Trimming pared 6 bases from V and 9 bases from J, leaving 18 bases between.

CDR3 bases: TGTGCCAGCAGCCTCTGGGGGAGGGCCTATCGGGAGACCCAGTACTTC. Translation: CASSLWGRAYRETQYF. V is TRBV7-2 and J is TRBJ2-5; 7 nucleotides match TRBD2. This CDR3 is built from 16 residues. Trimming took 5 bases from V and 5 from J; bases not matched to a gene: 14. Germline V gene lookup returns CDR1 SGHTA and CDR2 FQGNSA.

The CDR3 nucleotides are TGTGCCAGCAGCGCACACAGGGGTGGGTACACTGAAGCTTTCTTT. The encoded protein is CASSAHRGGYTEAFF. The chain couples TRBV7-2 to TRBJ1-1; 7 nucleotides agree with TRBD1. V was pared by 5 bases and J by 3 bases, with 9 bases of the junction left unmatched. From germline, CDR1 is SGHTA and CDR2 FQGNSA. This CDR3 has 15 amino acids.